These T cell receptor beta chains were read from a single sample in a study of blood T cell repertoires in COVID-19. Some clones are missing from TCRdb's copy, which holds only in-frame ones; the method was immunoSEQ multiplex PCR. The sample carries 70,000 to 95,000 clones, nearly 95% recorded once. The specimen sequenced was peripheral blood. These receptors were collected from a human donor with active COVID-19. The donor label of this sample is uncertain. The CDR3 runs from the conserved cysteine through the conserved F or W. The order of the fields is V gene, clone size, D gene, J gene, CDR3 protein, CDR3 DNA. D genes are given only for firm matches. Size is omitted from some rows. Given values are once, few, many or a class for expanded clones.

TRBV4-1,NA,NA,TRBJ1-5,CASSQDDHRDNQPQHF,TGCGCCAGCAGCCAAGACGACCACAGGGACAATCAGCCCCAGCATTTT
TRBV7-9,NA,NA,TRBJ1-2,CASSLPGVHYGYTF,TGTGCCAGCAGTCTGCCAGGGGTCCATTATGGCTACACCTTC
TRBV19,once,NA,TRBJ1-2,CASSGGTLPYGYTF,TGTGCCAGTAGTGGTGGGACACTCCCTTATGGCTACACCTTC
TRBV5-1,NA,NA,TRBJ2-1,CASSRQGTDQGHNEQFF,TGCGCCAGCAGCCGGCAGGGAACGGACCAGGGCCACAATGAGCAGTTCTTC
TRBV3-1/TRBV3-2,NA,TRBD2,TRBJ2-5,CASSQESGWISGRSETQYF,TGTGCCAGCAGCCAAGAGTCAGGATGGATTAGCGGGAGGAGTGAGACCCAGTACTTC
TRBV11-2,NA,NA,TRBJ2-5,CASSPGWVETQYF,TGTGCCAGCAGCCCGGGATGGGTGGAGACCCAGTACTTC
TRBV10-3,NA,TRBD2,TRBJ2-1,CATTGTSGISSYNEQFF,TGTGCCACTACCGGGACTAGCGGGATCAGCTCCTACAATGAGCAGTTCTTC
TRBV6-5,NA,NA,TRBJ2-7,CASRQDSVYEQYF,TGTGCCAGCAGGCAGGACTCCGTCTACGAGCAGTACTTC
TRBV28,NA,NA,TRBJ2-7,CASSSVEGYEQYF,TGTGCCAGCAGTTCCGTGGAGGGGTACGAGCAGTACTTC
TRBV10-3,NA,TRBD2,TRBJ2-3,CAISGQAKAGAVDTDTQYF,TGTGCCATCAGTGGGCAGGCGAAAGCGGGAGCAGTCGATACAGATACGCAGTATTTT
TRBV6-6,NA,NA,TRBJ1-6,CASRADRSSYNSPLHF,TGTGCCAGCAGAGCGGACAGAAGCTCCTATAATTCACCCCTCCACTTT
TRBV27,NA,NA,TRBJ1-1,CASSLAGVNTEAFF,TGTGCCAGCAGTTTGGCAGGGGTGAACACTGAAGCTTTCTTT
TRBV7-9,NA,TRBD2,TRBJ2-2,CASSPGLAGGVNTGELFF,TGTGCCAGCAGCCCCGGACTAGCGGGAGGGGTAAACACCGGGGAGCTGTTTTTT
TRBV19,NA,TRBD2,TRBJ2-5,CASSIRGGQETQYF,TGTGCCAGTAGTATACGGGGGGGTCAAGAGACCCAGTACTTC
TRBV18,NA,TRBD1,TRBJ1-6,CASSPGTGSSPLHF,TGTGCCAGCTCACCGGGGACAGGGAGTTCACCCCTCCACTTT
TRBV28,NA,NA,TRBJ1-2,CASSYRDYGYTF,TGTGCCAGCAGTTACCGGGACTATGGCTACACCTTC
TRBV11-3,NA,TRBD1,TRBJ1-4,CASSLDRDRVNEKLFF,TGTGCCAGCAGCTTAGACCGGGACAGGGTAAATGAAAAACTGTTTTTT
TRBV6-6,NA,TRBD1,TRBJ2-5,CASSYQRQGRETQYF,TGTGCCAGCAGTTACCAACGACAGGGGAGAGAGACCCAGTACTTC
TRBV4-1,NA,TRBD1,TRBJ2-3,CASSPTGFGTDTQYF,TGCGCCAGCAGCCCGACAGGGTTTGGGACAGATACGCAGTATTTT
TRBV5-1,NA,NA,TRBJ2-5,CASSLAGARETQYF,TGCGCCAGCAGCTTGGCGGGTGCCCGGGAGACCCAGTACTTC
TRBV18,NA,NA,TRBJ1-1,CASSATSNTEAFF,TGTGCCAGCTCGGCCACCTCGAACACTGAAGCTTTCTTT
TRBV6-6,NA,NA,TRBJ2-7,CASSYTGSPNEQYF,TGTGCCAGCAGTTACACCGGGAGTCCGAACGAGCAGTACTTC
TRBV9,once,TRBD1,TRBJ2-1,CASSAVRDSLYVEQFF,TGTGCCAGCAGCGCGGTCCGGGACAGCCTCTACGTTGAGCAGTTCTTC
TRBV18,NA,TRBD1,TRBJ2-3,CASSPDRGGTDTQYF,TGTGCCAGCTCACCGGACAGGGGGGGCACAGATACGCAGTATTTT
TRBV12-3/TRBV12-4,NA,NA,TRBJ1-2,CATTYRVNYGYTF,TGTGCCACCACCTACAGAGTAAACTATGGCTACACCTTC
TRBV2,NA,TRBD2,TRBJ2-7,CASRTSGTGEQYF,TGTGCCAGCAGGACTAGCGGGACGGGCGAGCAGTACTTC
TRBV21-1,once,NA,TRBJ2-5,CASSKAVREAETQYF,TGTGCCAGCAGCAAAGCTGTCAGAGAGGCTGAGACCCAGTACTTC
TRBV7-2,NA,TRBD1,TRBJ2-7,CASSLEGRGRPPYEQYF,TGTGCCAGCAGCTTAGAGGGTAGGGGGCGTCCCCCTTACGAGCAGTACTTC
TRBV2,once,TRBD1,TRBJ2-7,CASSPSRTVTGSEQYF,TGTGCCAGCAGTCCTAGCCGGACTGTGACAGGGTCAGAGCAGTACTTC
TRBV4-1,NA,NA,TRBJ1-1,CASSRGVGRTEAFF,TGCGCCAGCAGCCGGGGGGTTGGGCGCACTGAAGCTTTCTTT
TRBV6-2/TRBV6-3,NA,TRBD1,TRBJ1-3,CASSSGTGPGNTIYF,TGTGCCAGCAGTTCCGGGACAGGGCCTGGAAACACCATATATTTT
TRBV27,NA,NA,TRBJ2-7,CASSGGGTREQYF,TGTGCCAGCAGTGGGGGGGGCACTCGCGAGCAGTACTTC
TRBV6-6,NA,NA,TRBJ2-5,CASREDSSAVQETQYF,TGTGCCAGCAGGGAGGACAGCTCCGCGGTCCAAGAGACCCAGTACTTC
TRBV28,NA,NA,TRBJ2-3,CASIDRTKSTDTQYF,TGTGCCAGCATCGACAGGACAAAGAGCACAGATACGCAGTATTTT
TRBV10-3,NA,NA,TRBJ1-2,CAILNGANYGYTF,TGTGCCATCTTGAACGGGGCTAACTATGGCTACACCTTC
TRBV7-6,NA,NA,TRBJ2-5,CASSPKETQYF,TGTGCCAGCAGCCCCAAAGAGACCCAGTACTTC
TRBV10-1,NA,TRBD2,TRBJ2-1,CASSDSGSKNEQFF,TGCGCCAGCAGTGATAGCGGGAGTAAGAATGAGCAGTTCTTC
TRBV5-1,once,NA,TRBJ2-7,CASSSTGTYEQYF,TGCGCCAGCAGCTCAACGGGAACCTACGAGCAGTACTTC
TRBV2,NA,TRBD2,TRBJ2-3,CASRGREGLARGLQYF,TGTGCCAGCAGAGGAAGAGAGGGACTAGCAAGAGGGTTGCAGTATTTT
TRBV6-5,NA,NA,TRBJ1-1,CASIRGGAISEAFF,TGTGCCAGCATAAGGGGGGGCGCGATCTCTGAAGCTTTCTTT
TRBV3-1/TRBV3-2,NA,NA,TRBJ2-4,CASSQDAQRQYF,TGTGCCAGCAGCCAAGATGCCCAGCGCCAGTACTTC